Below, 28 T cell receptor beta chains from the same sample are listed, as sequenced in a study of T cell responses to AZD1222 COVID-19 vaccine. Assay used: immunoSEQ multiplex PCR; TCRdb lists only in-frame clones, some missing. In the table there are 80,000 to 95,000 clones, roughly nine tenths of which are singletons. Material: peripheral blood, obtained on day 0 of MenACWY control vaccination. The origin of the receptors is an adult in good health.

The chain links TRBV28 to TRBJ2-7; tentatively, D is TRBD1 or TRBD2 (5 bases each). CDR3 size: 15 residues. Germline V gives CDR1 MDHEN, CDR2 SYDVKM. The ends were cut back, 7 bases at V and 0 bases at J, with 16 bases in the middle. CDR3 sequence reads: CASKLQVGSSYEQYF. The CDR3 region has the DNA TGTGCCAGCAAACTACAGGTGGGGAGCTCCTACGAGCAGTACTTC.

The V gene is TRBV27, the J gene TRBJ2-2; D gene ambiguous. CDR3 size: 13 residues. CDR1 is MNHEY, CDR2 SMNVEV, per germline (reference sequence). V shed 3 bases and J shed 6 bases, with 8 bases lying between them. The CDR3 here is CASSLAQAGELFF. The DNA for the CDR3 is TGTGCCAGCAGTTTGGCCCAAGCCGGGGAGCTGTTTTTT.

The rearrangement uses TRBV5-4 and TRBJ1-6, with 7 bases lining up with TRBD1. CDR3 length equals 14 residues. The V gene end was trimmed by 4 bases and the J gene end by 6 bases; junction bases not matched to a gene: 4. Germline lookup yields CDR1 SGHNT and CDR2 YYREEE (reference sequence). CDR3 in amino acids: CASSHQGGNSPLHF. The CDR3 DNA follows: TGTGCCAGCAGCCATCAGGGGGGTAATTCACCCCTCCACTTT.

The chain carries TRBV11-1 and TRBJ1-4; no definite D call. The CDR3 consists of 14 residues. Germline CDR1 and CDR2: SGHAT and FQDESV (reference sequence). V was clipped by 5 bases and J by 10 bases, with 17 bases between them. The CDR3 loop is CASSLIDREGKLFF. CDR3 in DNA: TGTGCCAGCAGCCTGATTGACCGCGAGGGAAAACTGTTTTTT.

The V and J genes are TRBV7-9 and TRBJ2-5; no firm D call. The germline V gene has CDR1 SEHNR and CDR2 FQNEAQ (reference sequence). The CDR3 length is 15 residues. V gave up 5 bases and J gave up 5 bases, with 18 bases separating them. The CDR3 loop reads CASSPRVLLGETQYF. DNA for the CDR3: TGTGCCAGCAGCCCTCGGGTCTTACTGGGGGAGACCCAGTACTTC.

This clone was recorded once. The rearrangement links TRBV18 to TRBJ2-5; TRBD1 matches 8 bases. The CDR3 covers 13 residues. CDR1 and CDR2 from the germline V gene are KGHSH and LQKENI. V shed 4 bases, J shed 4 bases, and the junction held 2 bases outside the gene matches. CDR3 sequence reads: CASSLDRGETQYF. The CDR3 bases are TGTGCCAGCTCACTAGACAGGGGAGAGACCCAGTACTTC. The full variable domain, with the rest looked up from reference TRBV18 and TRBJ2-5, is NAGVMQNPRHLVRRRGQEARLRCSPMKGHSHVYWYRQLPEEGLKFMVYLQKENIIDESGMPKERFSAEFPKEGPSILRIQQVVRGDSAAYFCASSLDRGETQYFGPGTRLLVL.

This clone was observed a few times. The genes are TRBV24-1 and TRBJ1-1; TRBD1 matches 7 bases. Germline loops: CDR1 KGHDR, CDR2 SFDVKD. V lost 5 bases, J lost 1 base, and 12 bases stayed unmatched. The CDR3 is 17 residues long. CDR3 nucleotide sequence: TGTGCCACCAGTGTCCTATCTCGGGACAGTCAGAACACTGAAGCTTTCTTT. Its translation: CATSVLSRDSQNTEAFF.

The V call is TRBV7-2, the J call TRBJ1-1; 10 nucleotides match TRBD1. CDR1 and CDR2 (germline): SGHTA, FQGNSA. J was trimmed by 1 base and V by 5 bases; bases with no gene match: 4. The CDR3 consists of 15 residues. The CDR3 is CASSDRGRGNTEAFF. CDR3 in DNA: TGTGCCAGCAGCGACAGGGGGCGCGGGAACACTGAAGCTTTCTTT. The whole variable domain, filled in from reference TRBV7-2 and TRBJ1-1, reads GAGVSQSPSNKVTEKGKDVELRCDPISGHTALYWYRQSLGQGLEFLIYFQGNSAPDKSGLPSDRFSAERTGGSVSTLTIQRTQQEDSAVYLCASSDRGRGNTEAFFGQGTRLTVV.

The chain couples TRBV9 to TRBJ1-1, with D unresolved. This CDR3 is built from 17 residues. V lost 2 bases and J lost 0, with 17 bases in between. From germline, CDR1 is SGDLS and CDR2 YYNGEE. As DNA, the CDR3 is TGTGCCAGCAGCGTCCGGAACGTATCTCAAATGAACACTGAAGCTTTCTTT. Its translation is CASSVRNVSQMNTEAFF.

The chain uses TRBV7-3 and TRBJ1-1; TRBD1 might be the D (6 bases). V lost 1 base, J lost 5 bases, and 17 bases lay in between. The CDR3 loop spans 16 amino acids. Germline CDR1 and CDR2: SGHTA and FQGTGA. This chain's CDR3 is CASSLKGNREGTEAFF. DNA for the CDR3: TGTGCCAGCAGCTTAAAGGGCAACAGGGAAGGAACTGAAGCTTTCTTT.

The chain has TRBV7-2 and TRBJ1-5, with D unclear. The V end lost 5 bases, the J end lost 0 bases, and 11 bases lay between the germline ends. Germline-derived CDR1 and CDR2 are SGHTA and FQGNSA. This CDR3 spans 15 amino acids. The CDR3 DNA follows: TGTGCCAGCAGCCCTGGAATAGCTAGCAATCAGCCCCAGCATTTT. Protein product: CASSPGIASNQPQHF.

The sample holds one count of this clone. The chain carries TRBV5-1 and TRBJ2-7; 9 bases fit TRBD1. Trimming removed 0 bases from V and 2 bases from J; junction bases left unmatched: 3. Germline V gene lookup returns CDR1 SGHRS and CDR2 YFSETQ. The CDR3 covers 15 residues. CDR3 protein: CASSLGGTGPYEQYF. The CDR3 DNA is TGCGCCAGCAGCTTGGGCGGGACAGGGCCCTACGAGCAGTACTTC.

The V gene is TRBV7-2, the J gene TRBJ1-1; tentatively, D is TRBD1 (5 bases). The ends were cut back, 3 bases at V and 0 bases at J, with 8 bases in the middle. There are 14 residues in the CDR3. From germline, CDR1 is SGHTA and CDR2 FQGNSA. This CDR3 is CASSFDRLNTEAFF. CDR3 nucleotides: TGTGCCAGCAGCTTCGACAGATTGAACACTGAAGCTTTCTTT.

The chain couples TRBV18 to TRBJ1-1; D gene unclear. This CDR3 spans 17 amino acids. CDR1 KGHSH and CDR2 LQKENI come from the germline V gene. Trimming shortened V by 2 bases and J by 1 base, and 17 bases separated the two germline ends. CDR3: CASSPSEVPSPNTEAFF. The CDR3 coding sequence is TGTGCCAGCTCACCATCGGAGGTACCCTCCCCGAACACTGAAGCTTTCTTT.

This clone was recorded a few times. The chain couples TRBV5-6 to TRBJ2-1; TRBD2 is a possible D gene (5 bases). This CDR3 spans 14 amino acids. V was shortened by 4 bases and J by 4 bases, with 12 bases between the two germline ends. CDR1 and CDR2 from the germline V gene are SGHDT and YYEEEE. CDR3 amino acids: CASSAAGRYNEQFF. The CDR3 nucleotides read TGTGCCAGCAGCGCGGCGGGCAGATACAATGAGCAGTTCTTC. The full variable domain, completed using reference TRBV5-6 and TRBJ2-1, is DAGVTQSPTHLIKTRGQQVTLRCSPKSGHDTVSWYQQALGQGPQFIFQYYEEEERQRGNFPDRFSGHQFPNYSSELNVNALLLGDSALYLCASSAAGRYNEQFFGPGTRLTVL.

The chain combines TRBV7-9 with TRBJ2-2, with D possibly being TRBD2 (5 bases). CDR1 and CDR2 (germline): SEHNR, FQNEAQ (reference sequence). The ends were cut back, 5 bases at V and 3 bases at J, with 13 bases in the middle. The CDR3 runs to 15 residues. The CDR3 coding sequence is TGTGCCAGCAGCCCAGAGGGCCAATACACCGGGGAGCTGTTTTTT. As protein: CASSPEGQYTGELFF.

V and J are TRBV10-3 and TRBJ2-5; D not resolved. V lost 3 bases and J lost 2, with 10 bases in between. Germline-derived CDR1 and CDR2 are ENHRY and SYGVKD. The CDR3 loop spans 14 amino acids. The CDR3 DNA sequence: TGTGCCATCAGTGATGGGCAGGCGCAAGAGACCCAGTACTTC. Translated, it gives CAISDGQAQETQYF.

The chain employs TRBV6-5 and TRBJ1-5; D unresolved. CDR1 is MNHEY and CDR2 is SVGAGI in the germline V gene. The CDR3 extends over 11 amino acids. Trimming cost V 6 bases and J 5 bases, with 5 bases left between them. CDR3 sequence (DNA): TGTGCCAGCAGATCTGATCAGCCCCAGCATTTT. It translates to CASRSDQPQHF.

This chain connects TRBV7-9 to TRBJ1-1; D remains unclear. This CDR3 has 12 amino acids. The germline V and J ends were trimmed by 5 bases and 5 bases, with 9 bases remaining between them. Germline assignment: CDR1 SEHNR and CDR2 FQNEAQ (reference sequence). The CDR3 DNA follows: TGTGCCAGCAGCCCTGGAGTGACTGAAGCTTTCTTT. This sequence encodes CASSPGVTEAFF.

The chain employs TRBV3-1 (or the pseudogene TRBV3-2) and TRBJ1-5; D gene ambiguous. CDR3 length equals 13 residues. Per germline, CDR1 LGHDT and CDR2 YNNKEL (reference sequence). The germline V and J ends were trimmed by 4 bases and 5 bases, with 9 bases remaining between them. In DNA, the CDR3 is TGTGCCAGCAGCCCGGGCCGTGATCAGCCCCAGCATTTT. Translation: CASSPGRDQPQHF.

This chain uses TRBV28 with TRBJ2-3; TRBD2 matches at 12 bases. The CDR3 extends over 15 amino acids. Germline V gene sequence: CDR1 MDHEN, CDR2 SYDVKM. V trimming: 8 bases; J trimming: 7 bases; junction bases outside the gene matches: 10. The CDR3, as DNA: TGTGCCAGCTTGCCTCTAGCGGGGGGGTCAAATACGCAGTATTTT. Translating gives CASLPLAGGSNTQYF.

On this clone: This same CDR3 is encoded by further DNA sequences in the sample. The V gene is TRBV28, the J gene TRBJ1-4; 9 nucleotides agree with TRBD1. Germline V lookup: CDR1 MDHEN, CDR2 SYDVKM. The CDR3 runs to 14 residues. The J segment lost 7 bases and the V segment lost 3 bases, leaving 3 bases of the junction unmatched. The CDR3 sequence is CASSLDRGREKLFF. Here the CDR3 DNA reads TGTGCCAGCAGTTTGGACAGGGGACGTGAAAAACTGTTTTTT.

In nucleotides, the CDR3 is TGTGCCAGCAGCTTAGCTCGGGGACTAGCGGGGGGGAACAATGAGCAGTTCTTC. Amino acids: CASSLARGLAGGNNEQFF. The gene calls are TRBV28 and TRBJ2-1, with 16 positions matching TRBD2. Germline trimming cut 6 bases from V and 5 bases from J; bases unmatched to any gene: 10. Germline V gene lookup returns CDR1 MDHEN and CDR2 SYDVKM. There are 18 residues in the CDR3. The entire variable domain, with the rest obtained from reference TRBV28 and TRBJ2-1, is as follows: DVKVTQSSRYLVKRTGEKVFLECVQDMDHENMFWYRQDPGLGLRLIYFSYDVKMKEKGDIPEGYSVSREKKERFSLILESASTNQTSMYLCASSLARGLAGGNNEQFFGPGTRLTVL.

The chain's CDR3 is CASSPGLNEQFF. DNA for the CDR3: TGTGCCAGCAGCCCGGGACTTAATGAGCAGTTCTTC. The rearrangement joins TRBV7-9 to TRBJ2-1; a possible D gene is TRBD2 (6 bases). This CDR3 is built from 12 residues. Trimming stripped 5 bases from V and 7 bases from J, with 9 bases between. CDR1 and CDR2 (germline): SEHNR, FQNEAQ (reference sequence).

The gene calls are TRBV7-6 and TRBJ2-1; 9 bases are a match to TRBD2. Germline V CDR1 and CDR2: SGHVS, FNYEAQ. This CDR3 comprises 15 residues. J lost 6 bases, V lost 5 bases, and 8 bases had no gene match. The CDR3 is CASSLLDSGGNEQFF. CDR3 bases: TGTGCCAGCAGCCTATTAGATAGCGGGGGCAATGAGCAGTTCTTC.

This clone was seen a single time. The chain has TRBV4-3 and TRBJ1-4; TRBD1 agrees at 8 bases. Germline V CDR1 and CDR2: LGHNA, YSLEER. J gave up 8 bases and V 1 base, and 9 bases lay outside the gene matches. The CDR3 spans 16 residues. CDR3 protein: CASSQVFQGANEKLFF. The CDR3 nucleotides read TGCGCCAGCAGCCAAGTATTCCAGGGGGCAAACGAAAAACTGTTTTTT.

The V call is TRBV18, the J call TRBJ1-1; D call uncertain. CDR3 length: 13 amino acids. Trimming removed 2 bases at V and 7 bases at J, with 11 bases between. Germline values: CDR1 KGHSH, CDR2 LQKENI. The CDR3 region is CASSPSLGNEAFF. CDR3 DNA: TGTGCCAGCTCACCATCCCTAGGAAATGAAGCTTTCTTT.

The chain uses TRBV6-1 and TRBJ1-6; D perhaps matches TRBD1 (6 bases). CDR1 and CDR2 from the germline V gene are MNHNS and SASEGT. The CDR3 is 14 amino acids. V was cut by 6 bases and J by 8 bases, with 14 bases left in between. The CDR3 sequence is CASSSQGEDSPLHF. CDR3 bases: TGTGCCAGCAGCTCACAGGGAGAGGATTCACCCCTCCACTTT.